This T cell receptor beta chain appears in the sequencing data of a study of blood T cell repertoires in COVID-19. Profiling relied on immunoSEQ multiplex PCR, and the TCRdb table lists in-frame clones only, not all of them. Here the sample spans tens of thousands of clones, approximately 85% being singletons. The CDR3 is made up of 14 amino acids. CDR1 is MNHNS and CDR2 is SASEGT in the germline V gene. V shed 3 bases, J shed 8 bases, and the junction held 7 bases outside the gene matches. This clonotype originated in a human donor in a cohort sampled during active COVID-19. Input material: peripheral blood. J is TRBJ1-2 and V is TRBV6-1, with 9 nucleotides matching TRBD1. CDR3 residues: CASSDDRGGYGYTF. In nucleotides, the CDR3 is TGTGCCAGCAGTGACGACAGGGGGGGTTACGGCTACACCTTC.